Described below is a single T cell receptor (beta chain) sequence and its context. Libraries were prepared by immunoSEQ multiplex PCR; TCRdb keeps only in-frame clonotypes and omits some of them. The repertoire holds a few million clones, about 92% seen once, with roughly 0.36% in the top ten. These data belong to a study of shared clonotypes between healthy human individuals. As for the study in general: Those who served as donors were two women and a few men between the ages of 18 and 49.

V lost 8 bases to trimming and J lost 2 bases, with 16 bases between them. CDR1 is KGHSH and CDR2 is LQKENI in the germline V gene. The CDR3 is 14 residues long. The chain has TRBV18 and TRBJ2-7, with TRBD2 as a possible D gene (6 bases). The sequence came from a man between 18 and 35 years old in good health. Some clones in this sample may be carry-over from other donors' samples. The sample taken for sequencing was naive CD4+ T cells from PBMCs. Regarding subset: CD45RA+ positively selected. DNA of the CDR3: TGTGCCAGCCGAGCGGGTAGCGACCCCTACGAGCAGTACTTC. Protein sequence: CASRAGSDPYEQYF.